This paragraph reports one TCR beta chain. The junction departs from the called germline gene at one end, perhaps through a read error. 5'RACE template switching added a universal primer site and UMIs to TCR cDNA. Via MiXCR, TCRdb re-called the 5' RACE reads, giving one row per CDR3 protein. This table holds 200,000 to 250,000 distinct CDR3 sequences, less than 9% found once. This specimen belongs to a study of T cells after yellow fever vaccination. This CDR3 spans 16 amino acids. Germline loops: CDR1 DFQATT, CDR2 SNEGSKA (reference sequence). This specimen was CD4+ T cells sorted from PBMCs, taken 15 days after the yellow fever booster vaccination. This TCR was sampled from a man aged 30-40 years who received the YFV17D yellow fever vaccine. This chain joins TRBV20-1 and TRBJ2-3; unclear D gene. The CDR3 spells CCASGRIAFTTDTQYF. In DNA form, the CDR3 reads TGCTGTGCTTCAGGACGAATTGCCTTTACGACAGATACGCAGTATTTT.